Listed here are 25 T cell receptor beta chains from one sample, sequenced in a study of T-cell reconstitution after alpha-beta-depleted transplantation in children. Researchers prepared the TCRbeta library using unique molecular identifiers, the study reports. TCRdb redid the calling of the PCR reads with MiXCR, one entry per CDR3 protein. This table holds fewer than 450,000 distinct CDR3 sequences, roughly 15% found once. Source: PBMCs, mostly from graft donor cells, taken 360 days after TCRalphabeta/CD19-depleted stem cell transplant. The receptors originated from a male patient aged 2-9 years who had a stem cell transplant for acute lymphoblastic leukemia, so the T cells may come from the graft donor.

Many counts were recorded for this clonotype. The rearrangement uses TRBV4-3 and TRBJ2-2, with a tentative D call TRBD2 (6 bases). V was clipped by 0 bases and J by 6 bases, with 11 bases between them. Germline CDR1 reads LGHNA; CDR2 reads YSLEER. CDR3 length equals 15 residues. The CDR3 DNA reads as TGCGCCAGCAGCCAAGATTGGAGGGGATCCGGGGAGCTGTTTTTT. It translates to CASSQDWRGSGELFF.

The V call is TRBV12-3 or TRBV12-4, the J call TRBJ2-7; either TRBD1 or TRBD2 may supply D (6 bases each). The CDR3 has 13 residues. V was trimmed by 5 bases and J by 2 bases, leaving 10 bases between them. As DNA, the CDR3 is TGTGCCAGCAGTGTCCGGGGGCCCTACGAGCAGTACTTC. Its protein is CASSVRGPYEQYF.

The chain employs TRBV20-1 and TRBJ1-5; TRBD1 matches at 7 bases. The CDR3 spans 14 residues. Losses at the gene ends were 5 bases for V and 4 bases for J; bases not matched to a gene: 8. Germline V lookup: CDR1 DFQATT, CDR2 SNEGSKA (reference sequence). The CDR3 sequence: CSAPMDRPNQPQHF. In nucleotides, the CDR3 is TGCAGTGCTCCGATGGACAGGCCGAATCAGCCCCAGCATTTT.

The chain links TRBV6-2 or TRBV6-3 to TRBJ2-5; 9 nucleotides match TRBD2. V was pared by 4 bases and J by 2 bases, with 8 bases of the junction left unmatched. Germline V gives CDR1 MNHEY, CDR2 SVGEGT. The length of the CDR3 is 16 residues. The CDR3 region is CASSLGLATGQETQYF. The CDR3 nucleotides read TGTGCCAGCAGTTTGGGACTAGCTACGGGTCAAGAGACCCAGTACTTC.

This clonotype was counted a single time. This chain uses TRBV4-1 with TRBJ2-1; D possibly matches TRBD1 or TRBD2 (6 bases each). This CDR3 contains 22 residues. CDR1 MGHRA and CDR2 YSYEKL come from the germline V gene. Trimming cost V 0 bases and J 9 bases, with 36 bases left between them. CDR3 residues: CASSQDWVEYRVQTSAVGEQFF. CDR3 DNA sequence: TGCGCCAGCAGCCAAGATTGGGTTGAATACAGGGTCCAGACTAGTGCGGTTGGTGAGCAGTTCTTC.

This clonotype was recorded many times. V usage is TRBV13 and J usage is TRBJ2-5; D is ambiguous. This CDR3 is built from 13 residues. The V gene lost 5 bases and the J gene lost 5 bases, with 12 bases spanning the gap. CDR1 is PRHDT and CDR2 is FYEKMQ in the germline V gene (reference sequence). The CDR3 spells CASSQTPAETQYF. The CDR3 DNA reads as TGTGCCAGCAGCCAAACGCCCGCTGAGACCCAGTACTTC.

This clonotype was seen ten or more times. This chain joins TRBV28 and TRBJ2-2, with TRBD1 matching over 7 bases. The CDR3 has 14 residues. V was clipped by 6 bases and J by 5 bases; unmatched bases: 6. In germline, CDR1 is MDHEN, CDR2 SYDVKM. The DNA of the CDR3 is TGTGCCAGCAGATACCGGGACAGTACCGGGGAGCTGTTTTTT. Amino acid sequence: CASRYRDSTGELFF.

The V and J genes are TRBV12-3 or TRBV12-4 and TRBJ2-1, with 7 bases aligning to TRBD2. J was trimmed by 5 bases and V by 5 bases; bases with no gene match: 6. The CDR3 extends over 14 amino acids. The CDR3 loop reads CASSHLADNNEQFF. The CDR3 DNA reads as TGTGCCAGCAGTCACCTAGCGGACAACAATGAGCAGTTCTTC.

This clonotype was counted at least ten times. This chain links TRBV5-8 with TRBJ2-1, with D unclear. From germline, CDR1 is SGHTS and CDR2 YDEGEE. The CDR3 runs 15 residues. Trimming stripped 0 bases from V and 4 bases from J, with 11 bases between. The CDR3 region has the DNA TGTGCCAGCAGCTTGGAGGGCCAAATTTACAATGAGCAGTTCTTC. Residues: CASSLEGQIYNEQFF.

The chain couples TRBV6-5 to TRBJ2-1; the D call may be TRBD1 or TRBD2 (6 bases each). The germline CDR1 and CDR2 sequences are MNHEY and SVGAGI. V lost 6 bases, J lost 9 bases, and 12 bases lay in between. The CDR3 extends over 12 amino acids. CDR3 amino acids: CASSRGRREQFF. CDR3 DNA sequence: TGTGCCAGCAGCCGGGGGCGCCGTGAGCAGTTCTTC.

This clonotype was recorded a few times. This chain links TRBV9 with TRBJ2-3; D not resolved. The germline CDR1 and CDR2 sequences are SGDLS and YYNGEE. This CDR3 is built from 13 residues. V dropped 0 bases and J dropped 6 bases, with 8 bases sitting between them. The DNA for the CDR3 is TGTGCCAGCAGCGTAGCTACGAGGGATACGCAGTATTTT. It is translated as CASSVATRDTQYF. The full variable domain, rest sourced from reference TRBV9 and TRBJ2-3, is DSGVTQTPKHLITATGQRVTLRCSPRSGDLSVYWYQQSLDQGLQFLIQYYNGEERAKGNILERFSAQQFPDLHSELNLSSLELGDSALYFCASSVATRDTQYFGPGTRLTVL.

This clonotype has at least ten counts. In DNA form, the CDR3 reads TGCGCCAGCAAAGGACAGGGCGATAATTCACCCCTCCACTTT. Translated: CASKGQGDNSPLHF. The chain uses TRBV5-1 and TRBJ1-6; 8 bases fit TRBD1. Germline-derived CDR1 and CDR2 are SGHRS and YFSETQ. V lost 6 bases, J lost 5 bases, and 4 bases stayed unmatched. This CDR3 contains 14 residues.

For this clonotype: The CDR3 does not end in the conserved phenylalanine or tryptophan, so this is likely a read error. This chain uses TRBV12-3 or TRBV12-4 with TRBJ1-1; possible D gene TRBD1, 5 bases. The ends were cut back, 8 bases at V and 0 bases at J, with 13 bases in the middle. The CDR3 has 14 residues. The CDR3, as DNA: TGTGCCAGCTATTCAGGGACTATGAACACTGAAGCTTTCTGT. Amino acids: CASYSGTMNTEAFC.

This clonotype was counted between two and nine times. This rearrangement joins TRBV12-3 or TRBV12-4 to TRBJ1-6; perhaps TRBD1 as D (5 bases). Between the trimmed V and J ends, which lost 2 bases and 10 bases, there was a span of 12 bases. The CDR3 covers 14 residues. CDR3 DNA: TGTGCCAGCAGTTTACAGGGTCTGGGCTCACCCCTCCACTTT. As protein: CASSLQGLGSPLHF.

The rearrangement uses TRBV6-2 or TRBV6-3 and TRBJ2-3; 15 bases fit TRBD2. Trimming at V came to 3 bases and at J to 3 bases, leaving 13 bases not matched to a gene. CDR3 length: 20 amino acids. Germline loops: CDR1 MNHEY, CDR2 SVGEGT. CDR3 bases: TGTGCCAGCAGTTATTCCGGACTAGCGGGAGGGCCAAAGTGGACAGATACGCAGTATTTT. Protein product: CASSYSGLAGGPKWTDTQYF.

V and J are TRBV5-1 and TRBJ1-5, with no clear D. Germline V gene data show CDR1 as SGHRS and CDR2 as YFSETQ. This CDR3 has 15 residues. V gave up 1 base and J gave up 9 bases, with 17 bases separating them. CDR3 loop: CASSLFPVPHRPQHF. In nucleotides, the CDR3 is TGCGCCAGCAGCTTGTTCCCCGTCCCCCACCGGCCCCAGCATTTT.

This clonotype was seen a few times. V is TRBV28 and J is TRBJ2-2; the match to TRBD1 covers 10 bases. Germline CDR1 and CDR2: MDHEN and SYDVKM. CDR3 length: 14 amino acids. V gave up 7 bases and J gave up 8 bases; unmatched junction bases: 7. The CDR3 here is CASTPGTGEGELFF. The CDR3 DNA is TGTGCCAGCACCCCCGGGACAGGGGAAGGGGAGCTGTTTTTT.

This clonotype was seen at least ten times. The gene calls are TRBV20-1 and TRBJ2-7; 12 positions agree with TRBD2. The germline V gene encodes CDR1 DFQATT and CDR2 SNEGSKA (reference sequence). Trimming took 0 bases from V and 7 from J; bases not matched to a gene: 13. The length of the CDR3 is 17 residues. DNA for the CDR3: TGCAGTGCTAGAGAATCCCTGTCGACTAGCGGGAGATGGGAGCAGTACTTC. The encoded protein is CSARESLSTSGRWEQYF.

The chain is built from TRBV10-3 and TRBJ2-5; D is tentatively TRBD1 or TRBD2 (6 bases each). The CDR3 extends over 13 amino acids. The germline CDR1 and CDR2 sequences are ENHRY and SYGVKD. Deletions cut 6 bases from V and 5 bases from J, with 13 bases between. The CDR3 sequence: CAISGSRGETQYF. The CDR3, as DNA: TGTGCCATCAGCGGGAGTAGGGGGGAGACCCAGTACTTC.

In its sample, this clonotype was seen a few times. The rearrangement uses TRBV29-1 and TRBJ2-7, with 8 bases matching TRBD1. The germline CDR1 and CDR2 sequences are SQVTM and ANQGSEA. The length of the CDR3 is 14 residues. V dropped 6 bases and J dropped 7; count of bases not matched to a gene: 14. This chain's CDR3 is CSVVTGTGNNEQYF. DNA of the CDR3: TGCAGCGTAGTAACCGGGACAGGAAATAATGAGCAGTACTTC.

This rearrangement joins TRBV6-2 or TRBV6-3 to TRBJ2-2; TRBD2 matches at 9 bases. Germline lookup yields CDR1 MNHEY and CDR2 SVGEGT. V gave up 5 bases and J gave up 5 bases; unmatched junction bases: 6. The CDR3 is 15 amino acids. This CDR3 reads CASSPGLAQTGELFF. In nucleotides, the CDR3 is TGTGCCAGCAGTCCGGGACTAGCTCAGACCGGGGAGCTGTTTTTT.

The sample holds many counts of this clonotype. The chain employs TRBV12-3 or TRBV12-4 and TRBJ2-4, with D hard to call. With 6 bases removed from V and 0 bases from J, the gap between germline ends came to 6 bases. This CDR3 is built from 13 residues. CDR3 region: CASRTTAKNIQYF. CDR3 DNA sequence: TGTGCCAGCAGGACGACAGCCAAAAACATTCAGTACTTC.

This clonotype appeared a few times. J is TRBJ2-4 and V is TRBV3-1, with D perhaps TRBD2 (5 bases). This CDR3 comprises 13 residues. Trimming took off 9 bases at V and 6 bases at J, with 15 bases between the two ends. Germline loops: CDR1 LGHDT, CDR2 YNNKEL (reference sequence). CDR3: CASEPGSGNIQYF. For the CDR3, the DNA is TGTGCCAGTGAGCCGGGATCCGGAAACATTCAGTACTTC.

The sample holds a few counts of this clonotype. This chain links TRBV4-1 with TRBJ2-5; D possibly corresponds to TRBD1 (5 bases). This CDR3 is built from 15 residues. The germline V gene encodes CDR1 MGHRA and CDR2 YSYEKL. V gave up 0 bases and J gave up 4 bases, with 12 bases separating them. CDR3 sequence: CASSQDPARAETQYF. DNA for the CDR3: TGCGCCAGCAGCCAAGACCCAGCCAGGGCAGAGACCCAGTACTTC.

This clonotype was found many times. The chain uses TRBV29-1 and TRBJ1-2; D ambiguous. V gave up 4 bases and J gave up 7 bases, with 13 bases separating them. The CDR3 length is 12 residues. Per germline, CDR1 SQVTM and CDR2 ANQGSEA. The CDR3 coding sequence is TGCAGCGTTGTAAATTGGAAGGGTGGCTACACCTTC. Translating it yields CSVVNWKGGYTF. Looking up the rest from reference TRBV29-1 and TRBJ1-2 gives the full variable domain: SAVISQKPSRDICQRGTSLTIQCQVDSQVTMMFWYRQQPGQSLTLIATANQGSEATYESGFVIDKFPISRPNLTFSTLTVSNMSPEDSSIYLCSVVNWKGGYTFGSGTRLTVV.